This TCR beta chain was profiled in a study of blood T cell repertoires in COVID-19. Enrollment of patients from Seattle took place during active infection, with longitudinal follow-up. TCRdb keeps only in-frame clones here, not all; method: immunoSEQ multiplex PCR. The repertoire consists of 330,000 or so clones, with roughly 90% occurring once and the leading ten covering roughly a tenth. This receptor was obtained from a man aged 30 to 39 with COVID-19, enrolled during active disease. The sample consisted of peripheral blood.

The CDR3 protein is CASSSGGLESYEQYF. In DNA, the CDR3 is TGTGCCAGCAGCTCAGGGGGCTTGGAGTCCTACGAGCAGTACTTC. The J gene is TRBJ2-7, the V gene TRBV6-5; 8 bases are shared with TRBD1. V lost 6 bases, J lost 1 base, and 8 bases stayed unmatched. CDR3 length equals 15 residues. Germline values: CDR1 MNHEY, CDR2 SVGAGI.